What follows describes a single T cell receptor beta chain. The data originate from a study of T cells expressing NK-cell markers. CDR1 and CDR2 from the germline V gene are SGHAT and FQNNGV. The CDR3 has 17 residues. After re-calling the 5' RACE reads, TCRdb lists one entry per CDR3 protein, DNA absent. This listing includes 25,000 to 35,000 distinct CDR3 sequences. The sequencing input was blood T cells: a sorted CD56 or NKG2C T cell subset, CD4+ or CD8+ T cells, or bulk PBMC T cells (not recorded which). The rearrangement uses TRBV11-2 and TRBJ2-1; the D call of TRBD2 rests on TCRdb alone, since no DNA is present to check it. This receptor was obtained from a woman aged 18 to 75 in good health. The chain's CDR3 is CASSLEAGGLSYNEQFF.